Each of the 8 T cell receptor beta chains below was sequenced from the same sample in a study of T cells in Graves' hyperthyroidism and ophthalmopathy. Amplification yielded TCR beta CDR3 regions, with RNA transcripts as the source. The HTBI primer set was used in a first-round RT-PCR of the TCR CDR3. From the multiplex PCR reads, TCRdb called clonotypes with MiXCR, one entry per CDR3 protein. The sample comprises about 410,000 distinct CDR3 sequences, 14% of which are singletons, and about 19% rests with the top ten. The source material was blood. The receptors were sampled from a woman in her 30s with Graves' ophthalmopathy.

This clonotype has ten or more counts. The chain employs TRBV28 and TRBJ2-3; D possibly corresponds to TRBD1 (7 bases). This CDR3 has 14 residues. CDR1 and CDR2 (germline): MDHEN, SYDVKM. Trimming pared 4 bases from V and 6 bases from J, leaving 14 bases between. The CDR3 DNA reads TGTGCCAGCAGTTCCCAGGGGGGCAGCGATACGCAGTATTTT. It specifies CASSSQGGSDTQYF.

This clonotype showed up many times. This chain uses TRBV6-1 with TRBJ2-3, with no clear D. The CDR3 loop spans 14 amino acids. Germline CDR1 and CDR2: MNHNS and SASEGT. The V end was cut by 3 bases, the J end by 3 bases, with 10 bases between. The CDR3 region has the DNA TGTGCCAGCAGTGACGTTGGTCTGACAGATACGCAGTATTTT. Its translation: CASSDVGLTDTQYF.

This clonotype was observed many times. The chain is built from TRBV5-4 and TRBJ1-6; a weak D match, TRBD1 (6 bases). The germline CDR1 and CDR2 sequences are SGHNT and YYREEE (reference sequence). The CDR3 has 15 amino acids. Trimming stripped 3 bases from V and 9 bases from J, with 16 bases between. The CDR3 protein is CASSWTQGSGSPLHF. DNA of the CDR3: TGTGCCAGCAGCTGGACGCAGGGGAGCGGTTCACCCCTCCACTTT.

Concerning this clonotype: Possible read error: a much larger clone is one base away. V and J are TRBV10-2 and TRBJ1-5; D is unresolved. The germline gives CDR1 WSHSY, CDR2 SAAADI. The CDR3 covers 12 residues. The V gene lost 8 bases and the J gene lost 3 bases, with 8 bases spanning the gap. The CDR3, as DNA: TGCGCCAGCCAACTAATCAATCAGCCCCAGCATTTT. It yields the protein CASQLINQPQHF.

As concerns this clonotype: No conserved phenylalanine or tryptophan is present at the end of the CDR3, so a read error is the likely explanation. The V call is TRBV5-6, the J call TRBJ2-2, with D perhaps matching TRBD2 (5 bases). Germline loops: CDR1 SGHDT, CDR2 YYEEEE. V lost 0 bases, J lost 5 bases, and 11 bases lay in between. CDR3 length: 15 residues. CDR3 nucleotides: TGTGCCAGCAGCTTGGATAGGCGAGGGACCGGGGAGCTGTTTGTT. It codes for CASSLDRRGTGELFV.

This clonotype was seen at least ten times. The V call is TRBV7-9, the J call TRBJ2-5; tentative D call: TRBD1 (6 bases). Between the trimmed V and J ends, which lost 2 bases and 3 bases, there was a span of 10 bases. Per germline, CDR1 SEHNR and CDR2 FQNEAQ (reference sequence). The CDR3 is made up of 14 amino acids. The CDR3 sequence: CASSLLDRKETQYF. Written as DNA, the CDR3 is TGTGCCAGCAGCTTATTGGACAGAAAAGAGACCCAGTACTTC.

This clonotype was detected many times. The chain joins TRBV9 to TRBJ1-5; D is uncertain. V was trimmed by 0 bases and J by 7 bases, leaving 11 bases between them. Germline V lookup: CDR1 SGDLS, CDR2 YYNGEE. This CDR3 spans 14 amino acids. CDR3: CASSVGGMGQPQHF. In nucleotides, the CDR3 is TGTGCCAGCAGCGTAGGAGGGATGGGACAGCCCCAGCATTTT.

The table lists this clonotype with many counts. The gene calls are TRBV6-1 and TRBJ2-1; TRBD2 aligns across 13 bases. Looked up from germline, CDR1 is MNHNS and CDR2 is SASEGT. V trimming: 5 bases; J trimming: 7 bases; junction bases outside the gene matches: 11. CDR3 length: 17 amino acids. CDR3 loop: CASSSINSGLAGNEQFF. The CDR3, as DNA: TGTGCCAGCAGTTCCATCAACTCGGGACTAGCGGGGAATGAGCAGTTCTTC.